This T cell receptor (beta chain) was identified in a study of siplizumab effects on memory and regulatory T cells. The method was immunoSEQ multiplex PCR; TCRdb's version includes in-frame clones alone and lacks a portion of them. This repertoire shows 99,000 or so clones, 93% found once; its top ten account for roughly 0.64%. As concerns this clone: What it binds is unknown.

Trimming shortened V by 4 bases and J by 3 bases, and 14 bases separated the two germline ends. In germline, CDR1 is SGHRS, CDR2 YFSETQ. This CDR3 has 14 amino acids. Study observations and caveats: There were only a minor fraction of alloreactive clones that mapped to unstimulated subsets.

This clonotype was obtained from a human donor in good health. The chain uses TRBV5-1 and TRBJ2-7; possibly TRBD2 for D (5 bases). Sequenced material: Tregs sorted from blood. CDR3 loop: CASSPGNIIYEQYF. DNA for the CDR3: TGCGCCAGCAGCCCCGGGAATATCATCTACGAGCAGTACTTC.